This TCR beta chain was identified in a study of blood T cell repertoires in COVID-19. The wider study: Whether acute or convalescent, the COVID-19 samples came from the United States, Italy and Spain. T cells, B-cell-depleted T cells, or PBMCs provided the cDNA or gDNA that served as material.

Per the authors' pipeline: Amplified reference gene primers provided the basis for estimating nucleated cell counts. Clones were sequenced by immunoSEQ multiplex PCR, and TCRdb holds only the in-frame ones, with some missing. The V and J calls and the clone size are those of that table, but D and trimming were determined from the DNA. Of about 200,000 clones listed, 89% were seen once; the top ten hold about 4.8%. Germline CDR1 reads SGHAT; CDR2 reads FQNNGV. Trimming removed 5 bases at V and 2 bases at J, with 4 bases between. This CDR3 region has 12 residues. This receptor was identified in a woman in her forties with acute or convalescent COVID-19. The J gene is TRBJ2-1, the V gene TRBV11-2; D is unclear. Sequences were obtained from peripheral blood. DNA for the CDR3: TGTGCCAGCAGCGAGACCTACAATGAGCAGTTCTTC. Protein sequence: CASSETYNEQFF.